This T cell receptor (beta chain) came from a study of PD-L1 blockade in urothelial cancer. Study-wide context: Dosed intravenously at 1,200 mg every 3 weeks, atezolizumab was initiated by patients around 2014. Male patients with bladder-origin urothelial cancer numbered about 85% of the 29. T cells numbered a median of roughly 150,000 in the blood samples. Notes on the study in general: Patients with durable benefit had greater blood expansion of tumor-associated TCR clones 3 weeks into treatment.

For this clone: As yet, its antigen is unknown.

There are 15 residues in the CDR3. The germline V gene has CDR1 MGHDK and CDR2 SYGVNS. V was shortened by 0 bases and J by 8 bases, with 14 bases between the two germline ends. Sequencing was performed with immunoSEQ multiplex PCR; in TCRdb, only in-frame clones are kept and a portion is missing. The sample includes 50,000 or so clones, around 82% of them seen just once. This receptor was identified in a man between 35 and 55 years old with urothelial cancer. The V gene is TRBV25-1, the J gene TRBJ2-1; TRBD1 might be the D (6 bases). The sample consisted of PBMCs, taken around atezolizumab (anti-PD-L1) treatment. The CDR3 nucleotides are TGTGCCAGCAGTGAATATACAGGGAATGGGGATGAGCAGTTCTTC. This gives the protein CASSEYTGNGDEQFF.